The rows below give T cell receptor beta chains drawn from one sample of a study of CD8+ T cells in alopecia areata. Assay used: immunoSEQ multiplex PCR; TCRdb lists only in-frame clones, some missing. The repertoire holds some 170,000 clones, approximately 65% seen once, with about an eighth in the top ten. This specimen consisted of CD8+ T cells sorted from blood, obtained at week 0. Receptor source: a human donor with alopecia areata. CDR3s include the opening cysteine and the closing phenylalanine or tryptophan. D genes are given only for firm matches. Clone size is not always given. Where it is, it says once, few, many or a class for expanded clones.

clone size,D gene,V gene,J gene,CDR3 DNA,CDR3 protein
NA,NA,TRBV11-2,TRBJ1-1,TGTGCCAGCAGCCCCCTGTCAGGCATGAACACTGAAGCTTTCTTT,CASSPLSGMNTEAFF
once,TRBD1,TRBV11-2,TRBJ1-1,TGTGCCAGCAGCCCGTCGGTTGGCGGGACAGGTAACACTGAAGCTTTCTTT,CASSPSVGGTGNTEAFF
NA,NA,TRBV9,TRBJ1-2,TGTGCCAGCAGTATGAGAGCGGATGGCTACACCTTC,CASSMRADGYTF
NA,NA,TRBV2,TRBJ1-5,TGTGCCAGCAGTGCGTCAGGGGTGTTTGTTAGCAATCAGCCCCAGCATTTT,CASSASGVFVSNQPQHF
few,NA,TRBV13,TRBJ2-3,TGTGCCAGCAGCTTAGCTGCCCAGGGGAGGTCCGGGGATACGCAGTATTTT,CASSLAAQGRSGDTQYF
NA,NA,TRBV10-3,TRBJ1-1,TGTGCCATTTTGGGGGAGGGGGCTGAAGCTTTCTTT,CAILGEGAEAFF
NA,NA,TRBV6-5,TRBJ2-7,TGTGCCAGCAGTTACTCGCAGACAAGTAACTACGAGCAGTACTTC,CASSYSQTSNYEQYF
few,TRBD1,TRBV19,TRBJ1-1,TGTGCCAGTTTGCAAGGGACAGGTTCGAACACTGAAGCTTTCTTT,CASLQGTGSNTEAFF
NA,NA,TRBV12-5,TRBJ1-5,TGTGCTAGTGGGGTGCAGCAGCCCCAGCATTTT,CASGVQQPQHF
once,NA,TRBV7-7,TRBJ2-3,TGTGCTAGCAGCTTATACCTGGCAGATACGCAGTATTTT,CASSLYLADTQYF
NA,NA,TRBV11-2,TRBJ2-7,TGTGCCAGCAGCCCGGGGGGCCACGAGCAGTACTTC,CASSPGGHEQYF
NA,NA,TRBV12-5,TRBJ1-5,TGTGCTAGTGGTTCACCCTATCAGCCCCAGCATTTT,CASGSPYQPQHF
NA,NA,TRBV2,TRBJ2-6,TGTGCCAGCACGCCCGTGAAGGTCAGGGTCACTGAGGGGGCCAACGTCCTGACTTTC,CASTPVKVRVTEGANVLTF
NA,NA,TRBV9,TRBJ1-6,TGTGCCAGCAGCGTAGTAGGGGATCGTTATAATTCACCCCTCCACTTT,CASSVVGDRYNSPLHF
NA,NA,TRBV29-1,TRBJ2-1,TGCAGCGTCCCGAGCGGAACCTCCTACAATGAGCAGTTCTTC,CSVPSGTSYNEQFF
NA,TRBD1,TRBV4-1,TRBJ2-7,TGCGCCAGCAGCATCGGGACAGGGAGCTCCTACGAGCAGTACTTC,CASSIGTGSSYEQYF
NA,NA,TRBV7-9,TRBJ1-2,TGTGCCAGCAGCTTAGCGCAGGGGTGGTATGGCTACACCTTC,CASSLAQGWYGYTF
NA,NA,TRBV11-2,TRBJ2-7,TGTGCCAGCAGCTTAGAATGGACCTACGAGCAGTACTTC,CASSLEWTYEQYF
few,TRBD2,TRBV5-6,TRBJ2-3,TGTGCCAGCAGCTTGGGACTAGCGGGGGGCACAGATACGCAGTATTTT,CASSLGLAGGTDTQYF
NA,NA,TRBV5-6,TRBJ1-6,TGTGCCAGCAGCTTCGGCACTCTGGGTTCACCCCTCCACTTT,CASSFGTLGSPLHF
few,NA,TRBV18,TRBJ2-7,TGTGCCAGCTCACCAGGGGCCCTCTTGGAGCAGTACTTC,CASSPGALLEQYF
NA,NA,TRBV19,TRBJ1-5,TGTGCCAGTAGAGTAAGCAATCAGCCCCAGCATTTT,CASRVSNQPQHF
NA,TRBD1,TRBV30,TRBJ1-6,TGTGCCTGGGGGACAGGGGGCATGGGTTCACCCCTCCACTTT,CAWGTGGMGSPLHF
NA,TRBD2,TRBV7-2,TRBJ2-5,TGTGCCACCAATAGCGGGGGGGCCTTGGAGACCCAGTACTTC,CATNSGGALETQYF
NA,NA,TRBV7-9,TRBJ1-1,TGTGCCAGCACCACCATTAGAACAAATGAAGCTTTCTTT,CASTTIRTNEAFF
NA,TRBD2,TRBV11-2,TRBJ2-1,TGTGCCAGCAGCCCGGGACTAGCGATCGATGAGCAGTTCTTC,CASSPGLAIDEQFF
NA,NA,TRBV27,TRBJ2-2,TGTGCCAGCAGTTTAGTGGGAGACACCGGGGAGCTGTTTTTT,CASSLVGDTGELFF
NA,NA,TRBV7-8,TRBJ2-5,TGTGCCAGCAGCTTCCCGGGGGAAGAGACCCAGTACTTC,CASSFPGEETQYF
NA,TRBD1,TRBV29-1,TRBJ1-2,TGCAGCGTTGAAGGAAGGACAGGAGACTATGGCTACACCTTC,CSVEGRTGDYGYTF
few,NA,TRBV30,TRBJ1-5,TGTGCCTGGAGCACCGATAGCAATCAGCCCCAGCATTTT,CAWSTDSNQPQHF
NA,NA,TRBV12-5,TRBJ1-5,TGTGCTAGTGGTCCTGACAGGTGGCAGCCCCAGCATTTT,CASGPDRWQPQHF
NA,TRBD2,TRBV29-1,TRBJ2-7,TGCAGCGTTGAAGGGGTCGGTTCGGGGGGAGGCTCCTACGAGCAGTACTTC,CSVEGVGSGGGSYEQYF
few,NA,TRBV14,TRBJ2-5,TGTGCCAGCAGCCATACGGGGCAAGAGACCCAGTACTTC,CASSHTGQETQYF
NA,NA,TRBV9,TRBJ2-2,TGTGCCAGCAGCGTAGCTCTCGGCGGGGAGCTGTTTTTT,CASSVALGGELFF
NA,TRBD1,TRBV5-1,TRBJ2-2,TGCGCCAGCTCCACAGGGGGCCCGCCGGCAACCGGGGAGCTGTTTTTT,CASSTGGPPATGELFF
NA,TRBD1,TRBV7-9,TRBJ1-1,TGTGCCAGCAGCTCATCCCGAACAGGGGTTCAGGACACTGAAGCTTTCTTT,CASSSSRTGVQDTEAFF